The clone carrying this TCR beta chain appeared a few times. Antigen specificity is unknown. Samples underwent the assay at deep level. Assay used: immunoSEQ multiplex PCR; TCRdb lists only in-frame clones, some missing. This sample has a few million clones, with approximately 93% found just once. CDR1 SNHLY and CDR2 FYNNEI come from the germline V gene. Trimming removed 2 bases at V and 5 bases at J, with 7 bases between. The CDR3 spans 13 residues. The data belong to a study of shared clonotypes between healthy human individuals. Across the whole study: The study used three CD4 naive, three CD4 memory, two CD8 naive and one CD8 memory plate per donor. Study-wide results and caveats: Incomplete sequencing of sorted subsets was indicated by rarefaction despite large depth.

The receptor was derived from a young man in good health. Some clones in this sample may be carry-over from other donors' samples. V and J are TRBV2 and TRBJ1-5; D is ambiguous. The sequenced material came from naive CD4+ T cells from PBMCs. Documented subset: CD45RA+ positively selected. The DNA of the CDR3 is TGTGCCAGCAGTGAAAGGTGGGATCAGCCCCAGCATTTT. It encodes CASSERWDQPQHF.